The next 27 T cell receptor beta chains were all read from a single sample in a study of T-cell memory formation after mild COVID-19. TCRdb processed the 5' RACE reads anew with MiXCR; each CDR3 protein has one entry. The table shows about 190,000 distinct CDR3 sequences, with 15% to 20% occurring only once. The sequencing input was PBMCs or a T cell subset sorted from them (not recorded which). Receptors were obtained from an adult woman who had mild COVID-19 (a few samples of this study predate the infection). Cell type and time point are not known.

This chain joins TRBV29-1 and TRBJ1-5, with 11 bases fitting TRBD1. The CDR3 length is 14 residues. The germline V gene has CDR1 SQVTM and CDR2 ANQGSEA. V lost 4 bases and J lost 9; bases outside the gene matches: 8. The CDR3 region has the DNA TGCAGCGTTGGAACCGGGACAGGGGGGACGCCCCAGCATTTT. Translated: CSVGTGTGGTPQHF.

The gene calls are TRBV24-1 and TRBJ2-3; D is possibly TRBD2 (5 bases). The CDR3 sequence is 13 residues long. Trimming pared 5 bases from V and 3 bases from J, leaving 8 bases between. Germline CDR1 reads KGHDR; CDR2 reads SFDVKD. The CDR3 region is CATSVTGTDTQYF. CDR3 nucleotides: TGTGCCACCAGTGTGACGGGAACAGATACGCAGTATTTT.

This sequence joins TRBV20-1 and TRBJ2-3; 10 bases line up with TRBD2. CDR1 is DFQATT, CDR2 SNEGSKA, per germline (reference sequence). The CDR3 has 16 amino acids. V shed 0 bases and J 5 bases; nucleotides not matched to a gene: 8. The CDR3: CSARDPAGGLGDTQYF. The CDR3 DNA follows: TGCAGTGCTAGAGATCCAGCGGGAGGGCTTGGAGATACGCAGTATTTT.

This clonotype was counted once. The V call is TRBV20-1, the J call TRBJ1-2, with TRBD1 matching over 7 bases. Germline CDR1 reads DFQATT; CDR2 reads SNEGSKA (reference sequence). The CDR3 contains 13 residues. Trimming took 4 bases from V and 7 from J; bases not matched to a gene: 9. As DNA, the CDR3 is TGCAGTGCTAAAGCCGCGACAGGGAGTGGCTACACCTTC. Amino acid sequence: CSAKAATGSGYTF.

The DNA for the CDR3 is TGTGCCAGCAGCCAAGACAGGGCTCAGCCCCAGCATTTT. Translating gives CASSQDRAQPQHF. This chain uses TRBV4-2 with TRBJ1-5; a weak D match, TRBD1 (5 bases). Trimming stripped 0 bases from V and 6 bases from J, with 6 bases between. From germline, CDR1 is LGHNA and CDR2 YNFKEQ. The CDR3 length is 13 residues.

This rearrangement joins TRBV12-3 or TRBV12-4 to TRBJ2-5; D is ambiguous. CDR3 size: 12 residues. V was cut by 3 bases and J by 5 bases, with 7 bases left in between. The CDR3 loop is CASSLLRETQYF. DNA of the CDR3: TGTGCCAGCAGTTTGCTGCGGGAGACCCAGTACTTC.

This clonotype showed up just a few times. The chain combines TRBV10-3 with TRBJ2-1, with D unresolved. CDR1 is ENHRY and CDR2 is SYGVKD in the germline V gene. Between the trimmed V and J ends, which lost 2 bases and 6 bases, there was a span of 5 bases. This CDR3 contains 12 residues. The CDR3 bases are TGTGCCATCAGTGAGGTGGGCAATGAGCAGTTCTTC. It encodes CAISEVGNEQFF.

The chain has TRBV18 and TRBJ2-7; maybe TRBD1 (6 bases). The CDR3 runs 13 residues. Germline values: CDR1 KGHSH, CDR2 LQKENI. V dropped 8 bases and J dropped 2 bases, with 13 bases sitting between them. The CDR3 region is CASQQGTAYEQYF. The DNA for the CDR3 is TGTGCCAGCCAACAGGGAACTGCCTACGAGCAGTACTTC.

The genes are TRBV9 and TRBJ2-7; D may be TRBD1 or TRBD2 (6 bases each). V shed 4 bases and J shed 5 bases, with 16 bases lying between them. From germline, CDR1 is SGDLS and CDR2 YYNGEE. The CDR3 runs to 14 residues. The CDR3 DNA sequence: TGTGCCAGCAGCCCGCGGATGGGGGGCCACGAGCAGTACTTC. Translation gives CASSPRMGGHEQYF.

This clonotype was seen more than once but under ten times. This rearrangement joins TRBV7-9 to TRBJ2-7, with D unresolved. The V gene's germline CDR1 is SEHNR and CDR2 FQNEAQ (reference sequence). This CDR3 region has 12 residues. V was trimmed by 1 base and J by 9 bases, leaving 10 bases between them. CDR3 coding DNA: TGTGCCAGCAGCTTAGTTCAGTGGCCGCAGTACTTC. Its translation is CASSLVQWPQYF.

The chain couples TRBV6-5 to TRBJ2-7; either TRBD1 or TRBD2 may fit D (6 bases each). The CDR3 loop spans 12 amino acids. Between the trimmed V and J ends, which lost 7 bases and 7 bases, there was a span of 14 bases. Germline loops: CDR1 MNHEY, CDR2 SVGAGI. In DNA, the CDR3 is TGTGCCAGCAAGAGGGGGGAAGGAGAGCAGTACTTC. This gives the protein CASKRGEGEQYF.

There are many counts of this clonotype. The CDR3 here is CASSYKAGEWETQYF. The CDR3 region has the DNA TGTGCCAGCAGTTACAAAGCGGGAGAATGGGAGACCCAGTACTTC. This chain uses TRBV6-5 with TRBJ2-5, with 8 bases that match TRBD2. Trimming at V came to 2 bases and at J to 5 bases, leaving 7 bases not matched to a gene. Germline lookup yields CDR1 MNHEY and CDR2 SVGAGI. This CDR3 is 15 amino acids long.

This clonotype came up many times. The chain joins TRBV20-1 to TRBJ2-7; either TRBD1 or TRBD2 may fit D (6 bases each). The CDR3 is 14 amino acids. Between the trimmed V and J ends, which lost 5 bases and 4 bases, there was a span of 18 bases. The germline V gene encodes CDR1 DFQATT and CDR2 SNEGSKA (reference sequence). The CDR3 protein is CSASTTGGGYEQYF. Here the CDR3 DNA reads TGCAGTGCTTCCACTACCGGGGGCGGTTACGAGCAGTACTTC.

The chain has TRBV5-6 and TRBJ2-1, with 7 bases matching TRBD1. Trimming at V came to 4 bases and at J to 2 bases, leaving 9 bases not matched to a gene. The length of the CDR3 is 16 residues. The V gene's germline CDR1 is SGHDT and CDR2 YYEEEE. For the CDR3, the DNA is TGTGCCAGCAGCCCGTCCCGACAGGGCCCCTACAATGAGCAGTTCTTC. Translating it yields CASSPSRQGPYNEQFF. The whole variable domain, filled in from reference TRBV5-6 and TRBJ2-1, reads DAGVTQSPTHLIKTRGQQVTLRCSPKSGHDTVSWYQQALGQGPQFIFQYYEEEERQRGNFPDRFSGHQFPNYSSELNVNALLLGDSALYLCASSPSRQGPYNEQFFGPGTRLTVL.

This clonotype has just a few counts. The rearrangement uses TRBV20-1 and TRBJ2-3; TRBD2 aligns across 14 bases. The V gene's germline CDR1 is DFQATT and CDR2 SNEGSKA (reference sequence). CDR3 length equals 16 residues. V shed 6 bases and J 4 bases; nucleotides not matched to a gene: 9. CDR3 bases: TGCAGTGCGTTGGGGGGACTAGCGGGAGTTTCAGATACGCAGTATTTT. Translated: CSALGGLAGVSDTQYF.

The chain has TRBV6-5 and TRBJ2-1, with 8 nucleotides matching TRBD2. There are 13 residues in the CDR3. V shed 6 bases and J 9 bases; nucleotides not matched to a gene: 7. Looked up from germline, CDR1 is MNHEY and CDR2 is SVGAGI. This chain's CDR3 is CASSGLADGEQFF. CDR3 DNA: TGTGCCAGCAGCGGACTAGCTGACGGTGAGCAGTTCTTC.

The chain uses TRBV7-2 and TRBJ2-7; D possibly uses TRBD1 or TRBD2 (5 bases each). Germline V gene sequence: CDR1 SGHTA, CDR2 FQGNSA. V lost 3 bases and J 2 bases, leaving 20 bases between the germline ends. The length of the CDR3 is 17 residues. The CDR3 DNA follows: TGTGCCAGCAGCTTGACGACCGGGACCCCCATCCCCTACGAGCAGTACTTC. Protein product: CASSLTTGTPIPYEQYF.

V and J are TRBV2 and TRBJ2-3; D is ambiguous. Germline V gene data show CDR1 as SNHLY and CDR2 as FYNNEI. Trimming removed 7 bases at V and 0 bases at J, with 14 bases between. The CDR3 spans 15 residues. The DNA for the CDR3 is TGTGCCAGCACATTCCGGGCATCTAGCACAGATACGCAGTATTTT. This translates into CASTFRASSTDTQYF. Combining the CDR3 with reference TRBV2 and TRBJ2-3 gives the whole variable domain EPEVTQTPSHQVTQMGQEVILRCVPISNHLYFYWYRQILGQKVEFLVSFYNNEISEKSEIFDDQFSVERPDGSNFTLKIRSTKLEDSAMYFCASTFRASSTDTQYFGPGTRLTVL.

The V and J genes are TRBV11-2 and TRBJ1-3, with TRBD1 identical over 12 bases. The CDR3 has 16 residues. Germline loops: CDR1 SGHAT, CDR2 FQNNGV. With 6 bases clipped from V and 1 base from J, the junction kept 4 bases outside the gene matches. CDR3 sequence (DNA): TGTGCCAGCAGTTGGGACAGGGGGCTTTCTGGAAACACCATATATTTT. As protein: CASSWDRGLSGNTIYF.

As regards this clonotype: At one end, the junction sequence differs from germline, possibly due to a read error. In DNA form, the CDR3 reads TGTGCCAGCTCACCGGGTCCAAACACAGATACGCGGTATTTT. This gives the protein CASSPGPNTDTRYF. V usage is TRBV18 and J usage is TRBJ2-3, with no clear D. CDR3 length: 14 residues. Per germline, CDR1 KGHSH and CDR2 LQKENI.

This rearrangement joins TRBV5-1 to TRBJ1-2, with unresolved D. With 6 bases removed from V and 4 bases from J, the gap between germline ends came to 13 bases. The CDR3 is 13 residues long. The germline V gene has CDR1 SGHRS and CDR2 YFSETQ. The CDR3 loop is CASNPGGTYGYTF. In DNA, the CDR3 is TGCGCCAGCAATCCGGGAGGTACCTATGGCTACACCTTC.

The genes are TRBV6-2 or TRBV6-3 and TRBJ2-7; D is ambiguous. Trimming removed 0 bases at V and 3 bases at J, with 12 bases between. The length of the CDR3 is 15 residues. The germline V gene encodes CDR1 MNHEY and CDR2 SVGEGT. The CDR3 nucleotides are TGTGCCAGCAGTTACTCCAGGAGATCGTTCTACGAGCAGTACTTC. Its protein is CASSYSRRSFYEQYF.

This chain links TRBV5-4 with TRBJ2-7; 11 bases align to TRBD2. The length of the CDR3 is 16 residues. The V gene's germline CDR1 is SGHNT and CDR2 YYREEE (reference sequence). V trimming: 4 bases; J trimming: 6 bases; junction bases outside the gene matches: 12. The CDR3 bases are TGTGCCAGCAGCCTCCCCGTGGGGACTAGCGGTCGCGAGCAGTACTTC. It codes for CASSLPVGTSGREQYF.

This chain links TRBV5-1 with TRBJ2-4; the match to TRBD2 covers 7 bases. With V trimmed by 2 bases and J by 7 bases, 6 bases remained unmatched. CDR1 and CDR2 from the germline V gene are SGHRS and YFSETQ. The CDR3 is made up of 14 amino acids. The CDR3 sequence is CASSFDGGYNIQYF. CDR3 coding DNA: TGCGCCAGCAGCTTCGACGGGGGGTACAACATTCAGTACTTC.

Note on this clonotype: A much larger clone differs from this one at a single base, so this may be a read error. The rearrangement joins TRBV10-2 to TRBJ2-2; D is possibly TRBD1 (6 bases). The CDR3 totals 14 residues. CDR1 is WSHSY and CDR2 is SAAADI in the germline V gene. For the CDR3, the DNA is TGCGCCGGCAGTGGGGGACAACGTCCCGGGGAGCTGTTTTTT. It codes for CAGSGGQRPGELFF.

This rearrangement joins TRBV24-1 to TRBJ2-2; perhaps TRBD1 as D (5 bases). Trimming shortened V by 8 bases and J by 1 base, and 7 bases separated the two germline ends. This CDR3 contains 13 residues. Germline lookup yields CDR1 KGHDR and CDR2 SFDVKD. The CDR3 is CATKRGNTGELFF. The CDR3 coding sequence is TGTGCCACCAAAAGGGGGAACACCGGGGAGCTGTTTTTT.

The V gene is TRBV5-1, the J gene TRBJ1-2, with TRBD1 identical over 12 bases. The CDR3 extends over 14 amino acids. Germline assignment: CDR1 SGHRS and CDR2 YFSETQ. The V gene end was trimmed by 0 bases and the J gene end by 8 bases; junction bases not matched to a gene: 2. This chain's CDR3 is CASSLAGTGGGYTF. CDR3 coding DNA: TGCGCCAGCAGCTTGGCGGGGACAGGGGGCGGCTACACCTTC.